This entry concerns a single T cell receptor (beta chain). Its antigen is not identified. CDR1 and CDR2 from the germline V gene are SNHLY and FYNNEI. Deletions cut 7 bases from V and 0 bases from J, with 9 bases between. The CDR3 covers 13 residues. The treatment was: 15 to 20 received Ad26.COV2.S at low or high dose, single or two shots; about 5 received placebo; per-sample allocation not given. Specimens were obtained on day 63 following the first vaccine or placebo injection. This record belongs to a study of Ad26.COV2.S vaccination and SARS-CoV-2 variants. As for the study in general: By the intramuscular route, Ad26.COV2.S was given once, or twice 56 days apart.

General observations from the study: Breadth of non-spike TCRs did not differ between vaccinees and placebo recipients.

Clones were read by immunoSEQ multiplex PCR, and TCRdb kept only the in-frame ones, dropping some. The table has a few hundred thousand clones, 87% seen once. This rearrangement joins TRBV2 to TRBJ1-1; D not resolved. The origin of this receptor is a person aged 18-60 years who received the Ad26.COV2.S COVID-19 vaccine or a placebo. The sequencing used peripheral blood, collected in a trial of Ad26.COV2.S vaccine versus placebo. Written as DNA, the CDR3 is TGTGCCAGCAATGAGGGAGTGAACACTGAAGCTTTCTTT. Amino acid sequence: CASNEGVNTEAFF.